Sequencing of this TCR beta chain was carried out in a study of shared clonotypes between healthy human individuals. Study results and limitations: Naive subsets tended to show greater estimated richness than memory subsets.

A few counts support this clone. Antigen unknown. Measured with immunoSEQ multiplex PCR; TCRdb has only the in-frame clones, and not every one. The table has about 1 million clones, 65% to 75% seen once. This CDR3 has 15 residues. With 1 base removed from V and 5 bases from J, the gap between germline ends came to 12 bases. CDR1 is SGHTA, CDR2 FQGNSA, per germline. The clonotype comes from a man younger than 30 in good health. The chain joins TRBV7-2 to TRBJ1-5, with TRBD1 as a possible D gene (5 bases). Sequenced material: memory CD4+ T cells sorted from blood. Subset of the sample: CD45RA-negative fraction. The CDR3 region is CASSLDGDRDQPQHF. The CDR3 DNA sequence: TGTGCCAGCAGCTTAGACGGGGACCGCGATCAGCCCCAGCATTTT.